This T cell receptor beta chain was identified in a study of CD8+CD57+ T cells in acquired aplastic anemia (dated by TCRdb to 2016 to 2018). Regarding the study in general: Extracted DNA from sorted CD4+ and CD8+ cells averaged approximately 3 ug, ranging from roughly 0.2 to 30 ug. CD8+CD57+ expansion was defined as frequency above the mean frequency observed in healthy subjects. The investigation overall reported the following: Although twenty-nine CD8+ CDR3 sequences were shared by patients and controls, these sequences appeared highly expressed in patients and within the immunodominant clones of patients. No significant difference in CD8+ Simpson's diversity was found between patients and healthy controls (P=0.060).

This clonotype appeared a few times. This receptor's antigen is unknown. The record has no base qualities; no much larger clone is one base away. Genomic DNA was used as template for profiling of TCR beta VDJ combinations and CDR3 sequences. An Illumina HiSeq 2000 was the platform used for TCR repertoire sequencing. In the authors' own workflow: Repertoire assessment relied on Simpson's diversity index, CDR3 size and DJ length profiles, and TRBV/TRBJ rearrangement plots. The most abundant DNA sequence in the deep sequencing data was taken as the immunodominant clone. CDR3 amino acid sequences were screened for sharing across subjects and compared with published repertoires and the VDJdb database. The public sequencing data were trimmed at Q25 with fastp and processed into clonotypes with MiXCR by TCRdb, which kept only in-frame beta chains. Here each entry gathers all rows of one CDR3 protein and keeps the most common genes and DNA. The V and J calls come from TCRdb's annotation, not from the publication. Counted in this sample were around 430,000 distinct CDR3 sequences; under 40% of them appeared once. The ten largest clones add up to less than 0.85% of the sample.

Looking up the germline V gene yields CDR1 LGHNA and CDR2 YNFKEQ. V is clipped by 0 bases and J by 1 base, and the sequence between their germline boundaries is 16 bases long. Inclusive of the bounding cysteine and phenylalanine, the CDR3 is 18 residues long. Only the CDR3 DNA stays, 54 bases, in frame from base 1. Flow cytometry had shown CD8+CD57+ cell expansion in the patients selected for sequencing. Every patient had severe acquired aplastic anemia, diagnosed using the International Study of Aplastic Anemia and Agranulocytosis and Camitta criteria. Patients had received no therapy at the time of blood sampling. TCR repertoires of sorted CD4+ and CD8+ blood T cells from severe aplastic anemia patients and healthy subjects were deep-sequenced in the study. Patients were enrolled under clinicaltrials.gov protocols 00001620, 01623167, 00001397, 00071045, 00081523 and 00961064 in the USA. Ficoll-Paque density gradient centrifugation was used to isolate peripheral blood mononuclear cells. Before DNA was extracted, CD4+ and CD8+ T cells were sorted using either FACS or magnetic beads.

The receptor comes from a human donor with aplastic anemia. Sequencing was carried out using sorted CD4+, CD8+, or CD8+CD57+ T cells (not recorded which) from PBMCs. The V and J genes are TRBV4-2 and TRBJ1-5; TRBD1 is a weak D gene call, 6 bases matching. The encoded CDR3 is CASSQEARGRSSNQPQHF. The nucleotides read TGTGCCAGCAGCCAAGAAGCCAGGGGAAGGTCGAGCAATCAGCCCCAGCATTTT.